These T cell receptor beta chains were read from a single sample in a study of neurological immune-mediated disorders. TCRdb fed the 5' RACE reads into MiXCR, producing one record per CDR3 protein. This sample yields about 44,000 distinct CDR3 sequences, of which over 6% are seen a single time; 0.55% to 0.65% belongs to the top ten. Sequencing was carried out using CD4+ T cells from blood. All receptors come from a woman in her forties in good health. CDR3s include the opening cysteine and the closing phenylalanine or tryptophan. D genes are given only for firm matches. Some rows mark clone size as missing; the rest say once, few, many or name a class of expanded clone.

. TRBJ2-5 many TRBV7-2 TGTGCCAGCAGCTTAACTGTGAGGGAAGGGACCCAGTACTTC CASSLTVREGTQYF
. TRBJ1-5 many TRBV10-3 TGTGCCATCAGGGGGAGCAATCAGCCCCAGCATTTT CAIRGSNQPQHF
. TRBJ2-5 many TRBV20-1 TGCAGTGCTGCGGAGACCCAGTACTTC CSAAETQYF
TRBD1 TRBJ2-2 many TRBV7-2 TGTGCCAGCAGCTGGGTCAGGACAGGCACCGGGGAGCTGTTTTTT CASSWVRTGTGELFF
TRBD2 TRBJ2-3 many TRBV28 TGTGCCAGCAGTTTTTTCGCTCGGCGGGAGCAGACGGATACGCAGTATTTT CASSFFARREQTDTQYF
TRBD2 TRBJ2-3 many TRBV20-1 TGCAGTGCTAGAGCCTTAGGGACTAGCGAAAGCACAGATACGCAGTATTTT CSARALGTSESTDTQYF
. TRBJ1-6 many TRBV20-1 TGCAGTGCTAGAGGAGGATTCAGAACTAATAATTCACCCCTCCACTTT CSARGGFRTNNSPLHF
. TRBJ2-6 . TRBV12-3/TRBV12-4 TGTGCCAGCAGTTTAGGGAAGGGGGCGGGGGACAACGTCCTGACTTTC CASSLGKGAGDNVLTF
TRBD1 TRBJ2-5 many TRBV15 TGTGCCACGGGGACCGACAGGGGAGGTTCGGAGACCCAGTACTTC CATGTDRGGSETQYF
. TRBJ2-2 many TRBV6-5 TGTGCCAGCAGACCCGGGACATTCAGGGAGCTGTTTTTT CASRPGTFRELFF
TRBD2 TRBJ2-3 many TRBV6-5 TGTGCCAGCAGTTACGCGGGGGGGGATACGCAGTATTTT CASSYAGGDTQYF
. TRBJ2-5 . TRBV24-1 TGTGCCACCAGTGATTTTTTGGAGGGACAAGAGACCCAGTACTTC CATSDFLEGQETQYF
TRBD2 TRBJ2-7 many TRBV16 TGTGCCAGCAGCCCGGCGGGAGGATTTGAGCAGTACTTC CASSPAGGFEQYF
. TRBJ2-7 many TRBV29-1 TGCAGCGGATCCCGACAGGGAGGGGTCGAGCAGTACTTC CSGSRQGGVEQYF
. TRBJ2-3 many TRBV27 TGTGCCAGCAGTTTTATGGCAGGGATTATAGTCACAGATACGCAGTATTTT CASSFMAGIIVTDTQYF
. TRBJ2-7 many TRBV5-1 TGCGCCAGCAGCTCCGACGTCTACGAGCAGTACTTC CASSSDVYEQYF
. TRBJ2-1 many TRBV7-2 TGTGCCAGCAGCTCTTATACGGCAGGGGAGCAGTTCTTC CASSSYTAGEQFF
. TRBJ1-1 many TRBV5-1 TGCGCCAGCAGCCCCGATGGGGTTGCGAACACTGAAGCTTTCTTT CASSPDGVANTEAFF
. TRBJ2-1 many TRBV11-2 TGTGCCAGTCCCCCCTGGGGACCCTACAATGAGCAGTTCTTC CASPPWGPYNEQFF
. TRBJ2-1 many TRBV21-1 TGTGCCAGCAGCCTGGAGGGGACTTCCTTAAATGAGCAGTTCTTC CASSLEGTSLNEQFF